This T cell receptor beta chain was found in a study of CD8+CD57+ T cells in acquired aplastic anemia (dated by TCRdb to the late 2010s). About the full investigation: Extracted DNA from sorted CD4+ and CD8+ cells averaged 3.2 ug, ranging from about 0.17 to 30 ug. CD8+CD57+ expansion was defined as frequency above the mean frequency observed in healthy subjects.

The V and J ends are trimmed by 4 bases and 2 bases, leaving 3 bases between them. From cysteine to phenylalanine, the CDR3 is 12 amino acids long. This entry keeps only the CDR3 DNA: 36 bases, framed from base 1. This clonotype was seen a handful of times. Which antigen it targets is not known. No per-base quality is available; no much larger clone lies one base away. Overall study outcomes, separate from this receptor: Patients and healthy controls showed no significant difference in CD8+ Simpson's diversity (P=0.060). About 28 CD8+ CDR3 sequences were found in both patients and controls but appeared to be highly expressed in patients and within the immunodominant clones of the patients.

The patients picked for sequencing were ones in whom flow cytometry had shown an expansion of CD8+CD57+ cells. Severe acquired aplastic anemia was diagnosed in all patients according to International Study of Aplastic Anemia and Agranulocytosis and Camitta criteria. At the time blood was sampled, none of the patients had received any therapy. The study deep-sequenced TCR repertoires of sorted CD4+ and CD8+ blood T cells from severe aplastic anemia patients and healthy subjects. Patients were enrolled in the USA under clinicaltrials.gov protocols 00001620, 01623167, 00001397, 00071045, 00081523 and 00961064. Ficoll-Paque density gradient centrifugation was used to isolate peripheral blood mononuclear cells. Before DNA extraction, CD4+ and CD8+ T cells were sorted by FACS or by magnetic beads. Genomic DNA served as template for TCR beta VDJ combination and CDR3 sequence profiling. An Illumina HiSeq 2000 was used for TCR repertoire sequencing. Per the authors' processing: TRBV/TRBJ rearrangement plots, CDR3 size and DJ length profiles, and Simpson's diversity index were used to evaluate the repertoires. The most abundant DNA sequence in the deep sequencing data was defined as the immunodominant clone. CDR3 amino acid sequences were checked for sharing between subjects and were compared against published repertoires and the VDJdb database. TCRdb reworked the public reads: Q25 trimming with fastp, MiXCR clone assembly, productive beta chains retained. Identical CDR3 proteins give one entry, which carries the most common genes and DNA. These V and J calls derive from TCRdb rather than the authors' analysis. Present in this sample are under 350,000 distinct CDR3 sequences, around three fifths of which were seen just once. 1.3% of the sample is taken by the ten largest.

This sequence was found in a human donor with aplastic anemia. The chain is encoded by TRBV12-3 or TRBV12-4 joined to TRBJ1-3; the D gene lacks a confident call. Sequenced sample: sorted CD4+, CD8+, or CD8+CD57+ T cells (not recorded which) from PBMCs. The nucleotide sequence is TGTGCCAGCAGTTCTCCTGGAAACACCATATATTTT. Its product reads: CASSSPGNTIYF.